This TCR beta chain originates from a study of T cells in localized non-small cell lung cancer. Concerning this clone itself: Its antigen remains unidentified.

Method: immunoSEQ multiplex PCR; TCRdb's copy keeps in-frame clones and lacks some. The sample lists roughly 6,300 clones, over 14% occurring once. Broader study findings: Compared with tumor, uninvolved adjacent lung displayed greater T cell clonality, ranking highest overall.

The V gene's germline CDR1 is MNHGY and CDR2 SAAAGT. The CDR3 is 13 amino acids. Trimming took off 1 base at V and 4 bases at J, with 6 bases between the two ends. The sequence was obtained from a male donor at least 60 years old with stage II squamous cell lung carcinoma. V usage is TRBV6-8 and J usage is TRBJ2-3; no clear D gene. Material: normal lung tissue next to the tumor, obtained before any cancer treatment. CDR3 sequence: CASSYYESDTQYF. As DNA, the CDR3 is TGTGCCAGCAGTTACTACGAGTCAGATACGCAGTATTTT.